This T cell receptor beta chain appears in the sequencing data of a study of spatial heterogeneity in lung cancer. Study-wide background: Sequence detection consistently recorded a greater number of beta-chain than alpha-chain sequences. There was a strong correlation between the counts of TCR transcripts measured in tumor regions and a T cell transcriptional module score that was calculated from matched bulk RNA-seq. Study-wide results and caveats: Mutation tallies in tumors tracked expanded intratumoral alpha and beta TCR counts.

This clonotype appeared many times. Its target is not known. The library was designed around alpha chains, so this beta chain is a stray read whose abundance carries little weight. Time point: sample taken at primary tumor resection. The donor group consisted of roughly 70 patients who had untreated, early-stage non-small cell lung cancer. Without sorting, whole RNA was sequenced from tumor, nontumor lung or frozen PBMC. TCRdb re-analysed the 5' RACE reads in MiXCR, keeping a single row per CDR3 protein. Altogether around 12,000 distinct CDR3 sequences are present, approximately 5.6% being singletons, with the ten largest covering 8.5% to 14%. CDR1 and CDR2 from the germline V gene are SEHNR and FQNEAQ (reference sequence). The CDR3 is made up of 15 amino acids. V gave up 10 bases and J gave up 5 bases; unmatched junction bases: 10.

This clonotype originated in a female donor with early-stage non-small cell lung cancer. The rearrangement links TRBV7-9 to TRBJ2-1; TRBD2 matches at 11 bases. Material: lung tumor tissue, obtained at surgery. The CDR3 spells CATNPGLAEHNEQFF. Here the CDR3 DNA reads TGTGCCACGAACCCGGGACTAGCGGAGCACAATGAGCAGTTCTTC.